This T cell receptor (beta chain) comes out of a study of somatic mutations in cytotoxic T cells in rheumatoid arthritis. Study overall: Before any treatment began, roughly 30 ml EDTA peripheral blood was collected from patients right after diagnosis.

Findings and caveats of the study: A largest CD8+ clone above 20% of CD8+ cells occurred in about an eighth of the roughly 60 patients. Age was associated with higher CD8+ clonality in rheumatoid arthritis patients, not in healthy controls.

Germline CDR1 and CDR2: SNHLY and FYNNEI. This CDR3 is 15 amino acids long. Trimming at V came to 6 bases and at J to 3 bases, leaving 9 bases not matched to a gene. On this clone: Its antigen is as yet unknown.

TCRdb keeps only in-frame clones here, not all; method: immunoSEQ multiplex PCR. The data hold about 9,200 clones, with about 75% observed a single time. The source material was CD8+ T cells sorted from blood. The chain links TRBV2 to TRBJ1-2, with 8 positions matching TRBD1. This sequence was found in an adult with rheumatoid arthritis. CDR3 nucleotides: TGTGCCAGCAGCCCCCTGGGGGACAGGTACTATGGCTACACCTTC. This codes for CASSPLGDRYYGYTF.